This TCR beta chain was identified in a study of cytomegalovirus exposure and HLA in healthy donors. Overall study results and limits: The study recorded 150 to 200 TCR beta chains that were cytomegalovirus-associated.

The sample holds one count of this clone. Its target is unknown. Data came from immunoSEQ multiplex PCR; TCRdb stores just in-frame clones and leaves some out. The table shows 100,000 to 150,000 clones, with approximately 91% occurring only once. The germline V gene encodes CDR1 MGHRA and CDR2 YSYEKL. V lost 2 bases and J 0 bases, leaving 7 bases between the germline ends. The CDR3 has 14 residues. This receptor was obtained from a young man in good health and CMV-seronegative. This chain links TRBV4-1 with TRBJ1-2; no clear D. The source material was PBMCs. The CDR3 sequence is CASSQWSANYGYTF. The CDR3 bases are TGCGCCAGCAGCCAATGGTCAGCTAACTATGGCTACACCTTC.